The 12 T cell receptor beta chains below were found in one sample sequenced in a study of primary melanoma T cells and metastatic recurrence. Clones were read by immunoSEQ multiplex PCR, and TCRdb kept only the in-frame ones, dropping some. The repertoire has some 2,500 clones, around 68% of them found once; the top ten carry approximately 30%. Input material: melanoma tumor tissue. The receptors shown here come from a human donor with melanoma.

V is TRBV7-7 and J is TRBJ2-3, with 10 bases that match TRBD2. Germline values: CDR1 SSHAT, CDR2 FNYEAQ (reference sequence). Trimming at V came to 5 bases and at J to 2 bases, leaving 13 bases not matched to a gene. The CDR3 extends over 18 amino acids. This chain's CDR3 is CASSQEWASGGNTDTQYF. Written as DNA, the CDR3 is TGTGCCAGCAGCCAAGAATGGGCTAGCGGGGGAAACACAGATACGCAGTATTTT. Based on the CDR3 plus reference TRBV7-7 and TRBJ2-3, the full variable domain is GAGVSQSPRYKVTKRGQDVTLRCDPISSHATLYWYQQALGQGPEFLTYFNYEAQPDKSGLPSDRFSAERPEGSISTLTIQRTEQRDSAMYRCASSQEWASGGNTDTQYFGPGTRLTVL.

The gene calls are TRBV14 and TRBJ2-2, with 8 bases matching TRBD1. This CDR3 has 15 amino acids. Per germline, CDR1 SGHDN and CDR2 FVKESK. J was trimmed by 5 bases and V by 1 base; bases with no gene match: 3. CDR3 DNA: TGTGCCAGCAGCCAAGGACAGGGGAGGACCGGGGAGCTGTTTTTT. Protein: CASSQGQGRTGELFF.

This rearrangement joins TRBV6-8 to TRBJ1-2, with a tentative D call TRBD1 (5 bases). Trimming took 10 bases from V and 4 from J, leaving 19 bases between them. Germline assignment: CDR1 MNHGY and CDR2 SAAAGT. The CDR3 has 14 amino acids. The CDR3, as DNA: TGTGCCATAACAGAGGGGTCGGGTCCCTATGGCTACACCTTC. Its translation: CAITEGSGPYGYTF.

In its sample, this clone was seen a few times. CDR3 sequence: CASSQGRDRGYPDTQYF. CDR3 nucleotide sequence: TGCGCCAGCAGCCAAGGCCGGGACAGGGGGTACCCAGATACGCAGTATTTT. V usage is TRBV23-1 and J usage is TRBJ2-3, with 11 nucleotides matching TRBD1. TRBV23-1 counts as an open reading frame of uncertain function. The V segment lost 6 bases and the J segment 4 bases; nucleotides outside the gene matches: 12. CDR3 length: 17 amino acids.

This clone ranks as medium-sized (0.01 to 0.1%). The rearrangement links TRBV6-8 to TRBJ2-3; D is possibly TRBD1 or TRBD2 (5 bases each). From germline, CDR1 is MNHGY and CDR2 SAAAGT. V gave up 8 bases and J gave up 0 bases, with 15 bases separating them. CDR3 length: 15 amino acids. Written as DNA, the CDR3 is TGTGCCAGCGTACCTCGGGGCTTTAGCACAGATACGCAGTATTTT. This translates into CASVPRGFSTDTQYF.

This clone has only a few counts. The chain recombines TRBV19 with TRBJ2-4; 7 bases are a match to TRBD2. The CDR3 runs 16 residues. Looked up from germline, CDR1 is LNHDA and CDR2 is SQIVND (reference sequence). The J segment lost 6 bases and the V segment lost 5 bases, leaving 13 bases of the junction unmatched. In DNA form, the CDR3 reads TGTGCCAGTAGTGTTCAGCGGGATATAGGAGGAAACATTCAGTACTTC. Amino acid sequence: CASSVQRDIGGNIQYF.

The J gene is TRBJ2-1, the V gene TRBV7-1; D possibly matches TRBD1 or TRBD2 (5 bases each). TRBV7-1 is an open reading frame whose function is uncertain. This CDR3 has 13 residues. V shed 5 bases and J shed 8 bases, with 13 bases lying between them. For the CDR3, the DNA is TGTGCCAGCAGCCCCCAAGTGGGGGATGAGCAGTTCTTC. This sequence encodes CASSPQVGDEQFF.

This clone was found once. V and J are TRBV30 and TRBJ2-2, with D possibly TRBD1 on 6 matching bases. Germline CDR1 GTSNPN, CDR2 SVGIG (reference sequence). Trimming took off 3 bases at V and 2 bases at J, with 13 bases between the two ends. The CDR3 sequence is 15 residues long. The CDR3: CAWRKGTLNTGELFF. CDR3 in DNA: TGTGCCTGGAGGAAGGGGACACTTAACACCGGGGAGCTGTTTTTT.

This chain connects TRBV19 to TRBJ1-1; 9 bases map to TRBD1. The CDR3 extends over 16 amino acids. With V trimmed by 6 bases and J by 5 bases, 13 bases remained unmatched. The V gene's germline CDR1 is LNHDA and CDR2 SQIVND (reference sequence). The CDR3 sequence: CASSEQGALSRTEAFF. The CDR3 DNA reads TGTGCCAGTAGCGAACAGGGGGCTTTAAGTAGGACTGAAGCTTTCTTT.

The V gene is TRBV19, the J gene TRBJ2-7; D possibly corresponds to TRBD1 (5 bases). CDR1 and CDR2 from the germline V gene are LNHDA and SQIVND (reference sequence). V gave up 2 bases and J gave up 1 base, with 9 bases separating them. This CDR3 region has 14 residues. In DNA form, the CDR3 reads TGTGCCAGTAGTATATCACAGGAATCCTACGAGCAGTACTTC. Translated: CASSISQESYEQYF.

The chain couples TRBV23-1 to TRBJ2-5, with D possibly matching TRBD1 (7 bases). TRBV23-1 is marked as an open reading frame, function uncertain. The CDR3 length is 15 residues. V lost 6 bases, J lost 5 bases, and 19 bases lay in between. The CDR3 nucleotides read TGCGCCAGCAGCTTAGCAGGGGGGTCGCGGGAGACCCAGTACTTC. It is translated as CASSLAGGSRETQYF.

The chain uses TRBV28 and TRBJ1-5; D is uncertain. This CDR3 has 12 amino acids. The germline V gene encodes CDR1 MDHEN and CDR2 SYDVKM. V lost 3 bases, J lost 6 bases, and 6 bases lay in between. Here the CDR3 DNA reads TGTGCCAGCAGTTTTCTCGGTCAGCCCCAGCATTTT. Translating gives CASSFLGQPQHF. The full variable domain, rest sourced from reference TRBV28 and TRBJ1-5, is DVKVTQSSRYLVKRTGEKVFLECVQDMDHENMFWYRQDPGLGLRLIYFSYDVKMKEKGDIPEGYSVSREKKERFSLILESASTNQTSMYLCASSFLGQPQHFGDGTRLSIL.